This T cell receptor (beta chain) came from a study of cytotoxic CD8 clonotypes in ibrutinib-treated CLL. Study details: Sequencing produced an average of approximately 230,000 productive templates and 94,082 productive rearrangements per sample.

Repertoires were generated with immunoSEQ multiplex PCR, while TCRdb's copy carries only in-frame clones and drops some. Of fewer than 10,000 clones in the sample, roughly three quarters are singletons; the top ten hold around 36%. Worth noting for this clone: Antigen specificity is unknown.

Broader study findings: Higher clonality was seen at ibrutinib response and a return toward baseline at progression.

The sequence came from a human donor with chronic lymphocytic leukemia. Sequenced material: PBMCs, taken before ibrutinib treatment.

CDR3 residues: CASSQVSKGRGQETQYF. The CDR3, as DNA: TGCGCCAGCAGCCAAGTGTCCAAAGGAAGGGGTCAAGAGACCCAGTACTTC. The V call is TRBV4-1, the J call TRBJ2-5; perhaps TRBD1 as D (5 bases). Germline-derived CDR1 and CDR2 are MGHRA and YSYEKL. The V end lost 1 base, the J end lost 2 bases, and 17 bases lay between the germline ends. The CDR3 runs 17 residues.